The source of this T cell receptor beta chain is a study of relationships among human T cell subsets (dated by TCRdb to the early 2010s). Regarding the research as a whole: Eight distinct blood T cell populations were sequenced: pan T, CD8 cytotoxic, regulatory, Th1, Th2, naive plus transitional, activated and memory cells.

Starting from positively selected CD4+ cells, anti-CD25 beads were used to select CD4+CD25+ regulatory T cells. T cell subsets were isolated with Miltenyi superparamagnetic beads coated with subset-specific monoclonal antibodies. All T cell populations were isolated from peripheral blood. Ficoll separation of whole blood yielded mononuclear cells, and anti-CD14 microbeads were then used to deplete the monocytes. The isolated cell populations were resuspended in RNAprotect reagent immediately. The paper's findings and limits, for the study overall: Substantial CDR3 sharing among Th1, Th2 and regulatory T cells was interpreted as suggesting stochastic cell fate choices. Across the seven subsets, no statistically significant differences turned up in V, D and J usage, CDR3 length, or N-nucleotide additions. A CD4+CD8+ double-positive population could not be excluded by the bead-based sorting. Over 50% of CD8+ cytotoxic sequences were found to belong to clones with over 100 reads, whereas few such clones were observed in the regulatory and Th2 subsets.

Reading from cysteine to phenylalanine, the CDR3 counts 14 amino acids. Only the CDR3 DNA is retained, 42 bases long and in frame from the first base. Trimming removed 5 bases from V and 2 bases from J, leaving 12 bases between the germline ends. The CDR1 and CDR2 encoded by the germline V gene are SGHVS and FQNEAQ. The library was prepared using multiplex PCR. Sequencing relied on a 454 GS FLX. Semiquantitative ARM-PCR was used to amplify the TCR alpha and beta CDR3 regions from mRNA. ARM-PCR used tagged nested gene-specific primers, after which communal superprimers carried out exponential amplification. Before the first-round PCR products went through the second amplification round, exonuclease was used to remove the nested primers. The amplicons were sequenced on the 454 platform, a system that can rapidly sequence millions of DNA fragments without cloning bias. A read counted as effective if the read could be mapped to both V and J germline segments. The original pipeline was this. IRmap was used to assign reads to germline V, D and J segments, relying on pyromap, a Smith-Waterman modification adapted to 454 sequencing errors. D-beta assignments were filtered with cutoffs set at the 99th percentile of alignment scores obtained from simulated random sequences. CDR3 was defined as the amino acids between the conserved V-segment Y[YFLI]C motif and the J-segment [FW]GXGT motif. A compound Poisson process model, previously applied to large-scale EST data, was used to estimate repertoire diversity. A procedure for detecting cross-contamination was applied so that sample contamination could be argued against as the origin of shared CDR3s. TCRdb reprocessed the public reads (quality trimming at Q25 with fastp, clone calling with MiXCR) and kept in-frame beta chains. Duplicate CDR3 protein sequences are folded into a single record with the most common DNA and genes. What appears here as the V and J calls and clone size reflects TCRdb's work, not the paper's. Recorded for this sample are about 14,000 distinct CDR3 sequences; 50% to 75% of them occurred a single time. The ten biggest clones cover approximately 2% of the sample.

This clonotype was counted only a few times. Which antigen it targets is not known. No base quality values were provided; no much bigger clone lies one nucleotide off. The specimen was Tregs sorted from blood. The TCR originated in a man in his forties in good health. The sequence links TRBV7-8 to TRBJ2-5; TRBD2 is perhaps the D gene, given 6 matching bases. The CDR3 amino acid sequence is: CASSRGRGQETQYF. The nucleotide sequence is TGTGCCAGCAGCCGAGGGCGGGGACAAGAGACCCAGTACTTC.